This TCR beta chain was sequenced in a study of cytomegalovirus exposure and HLA in healthy donors. Notes on the study in general: It was 150 to 200 TCR beta chains that were listed as cytomegalovirus-associated. Most subjects had HLA-A and HLA-B alleles reportedly predicted accurately by TCR beta sequences.

Nominally healthy donors were sampled, though unrecorded immune exposures were likely. The CDR3 totals 14 residues. CDR1 is GTSNPN and CDR2 is SVGIG in the germline V gene (reference sequence). The V gene lost 1 base and the J gene lost 1 base, with 8 bases spanning the gap. With respect to this clone: Its antigen remains unknown.

A multiplex PCR was run with 60 Vbeta primers and 13 Jbeta primers. Clones were sequenced by immunoSEQ multiplex PCR, and TCRdb holds only the in-frame ones, with some missing. The table shows roughly 150,000 clones, with roughly four fifths occurring only once. This rearrangement joins TRBV30 to TRBJ1-3, with D perhaps TRBD1 (5 bases). Sequencing was performed on PBMCs. The receptor's source is a man in his forties in good health and CMV-seronegative. The CDR3 DNA is TGTGCCTGGAGTGACGGGGGTTCTGGAAACACCATATATTTT. It codes for CAWSDGGSGNTIYF.